These 8 T cell receptor beta chains share one sample of origin, sequenced in a study of blood T cell repertoires in COVID-19. Using immunoSEQ multiplex PCR, the repertoire was profiled, and TCRdb retains in-frame clones only, with some absent. In the table there are under 500,000 clones, roughly 91% of which are singletons. Specimen: peripheral blood. These receptors originate from a woman younger than 45 with acute or convalescent COVID-19.

In this sample, this clone turned up once. This chain uses TRBV3-1 (or the pseudogene TRBV3-2) with TRBJ2-1; 7 bases are a match to TRBD1. CDR1 is LGHDT and CDR2 is YNNKEL in the germline V gene (reference sequence). Trimming at V came to 4 bases and at J to 9 bases, leaving 3 bases not matched to a gene. The CDR3 is 12 amino acids. The CDR3 nucleotides read TGTGCCAGCAGCCCACAGGGGAGTGAGCAGTTCTTC. Its translation is CASSPQGSEQFF.

To note about this clone: The junction shows a germline mismatch at one end, possibly a read error. This sequence joins TRBV6-1 and TRBJ1-4, with 8 bases identical to TRBD1. The CDR3 is 19 amino acids. The germline gives CDR1 MNHNS, CDR2 SASEGT. In DNA, the CDR3 is TGTGCCAGCAGCGAAGGTACCCCCCGTGACAGGGGCCGTCGGGAAAAACTGTTTTTT. Residues: CASSEGTPRDRGRREKLFF.

The chain recombines TRBV6-5 with TRBJ1-1, with a possible D match to TRBD1 (5 bases). V lost 0 bases and J lost 2, with 13 bases in between. Germline V gives CDR1 MNHEY, CDR2 SVGAGI. The CDR3 has 16 residues. The CDR3 coding sequence is TGTGCCAGCAGTTACTCGCGGGGACGGACTAACACTGAAGCTTTCTTT. Its protein is CASSYSRGRTNTEAFF.

With respect to this clone: Other DNA sequences in this specimen translate into the identical CDR3. The J gene is TRBJ1-1, the V gene TRBV15; 9 bases align to TRBD1. Germline loops: CDR1 LNHNV, CDR2 YYDKDF (reference sequence). V was pared by 3 bases and J by 2 bases, with 4 bases of the junction left unmatched. The length of the CDR3 is 15 residues. The CDR3 region is CATSSPGQGNTEAFF. DNA for the CDR3: TGTGCCACCAGCAGCCCGGGACAGGGAAACACTGAAGCTTTCTTT.

This clone has only one observation. J is TRBJ2-5 and V is TRBV2; TRBD2 might be the D (6 bases). With 2 bases removed from V and 5 bases from J, the gap between germline ends came to 12 bases. CDR3 size: 14 residues. The V gene's germline CDR1 is SNHLY and CDR2 FYNNEI. The CDR3 bases are TGTGCCAGCAGTGAAATCGGGGGTGGGGAGACCCAGTACTTC. This encodes CASSEIGGGETQYF.

The V and J genes are TRBV6-5 and TRBJ1-1, with D possibly being TRBD1 (5 bases). CDR3 length: 13 amino acids. V shed 0 bases and J shed 6 bases, with 8 bases lying between them. Germline V lookup: CDR1 MNHEY, CDR2 SVGAGI. The CDR3 sequence: CASSYSQGSEAFF. For the CDR3, the DNA is TGTGCCAGCAGTTACTCTCAGGGCTCTGAAGCTTTCTTT.

The chain links TRBV7-9 to TRBJ2-7, with D maybe TRBD2 (7 bases). The germline V gene has CDR1 SEHNR and CDR2 FQNEAQ (reference sequence). The CDR3 has 14 amino acids. V lost 7 bases to trimming and J lost 1 base, with 14 bases between them. The CDR3 loop is CASKGGEVSYEQYF. CDR3 bases: TGTGCCAGCAAGGGGGGGGAGGTGTCCTACGAGCAGTACTTC.

The chain carries TRBV9 and TRBJ2-5; 12 positions agree with TRBD1. The V gene end was trimmed by 2 bases and the J gene end by 5 bases; junction bases not matched to a gene: 10. The length of the CDR3 is 17 residues. Germline V gene sequence: CDR1 SGDLS, CDR2 YYNGEE. CDR3 protein: CASSVSPGTGGSETQYF. Here the CDR3 DNA reads TGTGCCAGCAGCGTCTCGCCCGGGACAGGGGGCAGTGAGACCCAGTACTTC.